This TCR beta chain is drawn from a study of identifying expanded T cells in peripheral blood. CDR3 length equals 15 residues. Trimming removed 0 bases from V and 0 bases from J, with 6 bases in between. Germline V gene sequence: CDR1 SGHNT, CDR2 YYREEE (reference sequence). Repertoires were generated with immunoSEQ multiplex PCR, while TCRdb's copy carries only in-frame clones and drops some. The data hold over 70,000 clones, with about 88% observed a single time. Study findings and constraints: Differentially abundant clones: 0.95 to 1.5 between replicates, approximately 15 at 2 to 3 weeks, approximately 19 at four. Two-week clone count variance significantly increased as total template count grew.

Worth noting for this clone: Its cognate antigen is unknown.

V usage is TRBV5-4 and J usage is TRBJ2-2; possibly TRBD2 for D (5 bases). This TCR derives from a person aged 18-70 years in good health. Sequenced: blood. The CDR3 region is CASSLGRTNTGELFF. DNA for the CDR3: TGTGCCAGCAGCTTGGGGAGGACGAACACCGGGGAGCTGTTTTTT.